This TCR beta chain is drawn from a study of breast tumors, draining lymph nodes, adjacent tissues (dated by TCRdb to between 2015 and 2016). Regarding the research as a whole: Breast cancer patients provided tumor, adjacent nontumor tissue and axillary lymph nodes, and the study compared the TCR beta repertoires across these three sources. The study was designed to assess the relationships and possible T-cell exchange between tumor, surrounding tissue and draining lymph node repertoires in human breast cancer. On the study overall, not on this receptor specifically: The data were judged consistent with most tumor T cells deriving from the lymph node and then expanding within tumor tissue. The conclusion that tumor T cells originate in lymph nodes was framed as consistent with a hypothesis rather than directly demonstrated. Tumors showed preferential V and J gene usage, and their T-cell repertoire diversity fell below that of lymph nodes yet above that of nontumor tissue. The similarity between tumor and nontumor tissue repertoires was significantly greater in luminal-like breast cancer than in basal-like breast cancer.

There are many counts of this clonotype. What antigen it recognizes has not been identified. Base quality data are lacking; no much larger clone is found one base away. The instrument was an Illumina HiSeq 2000. Multiplex PCR amplification was used to generate the TCR beta chain libraries. High-throughput sequencing was used to analyze the amplified TCR beta chain products. The raw public reads went through TCRdb reprocessing: fastp at Q25, MiXCR clone calling, in-frame beta chains kept. Identical CDR3 protein sequences are pooled into one entry, listed with their most common genes and DNA. Here the sample has roughly 120,000 distinct CDR3 sequences; about 20% occur a single time. Over 3% of the sample is taken by the ten largest. The germline V gene specifies SGHRS as CDR1 and YFSETQ as CDR2. Its CDR3 holds 15 amino acids, cysteine through phenylalanine. Just CDR3 DNA is preserved here, 45 bases in frame from base 1. V loses 0 bases, J loses 0 bases, and the germline ends lie 7 bases apart.

The lymph node samples were taken from the axillary draining lymph nodes of breast cancer patients. This TCR was recovered from a female donor with breast cancer. Some clones in this sample may be carry-over from other donors' samples. Material for sequencing was axillary lymph node tissue. The chain employs TRBV5-1 and TRBJ1-3; the D segment could be TRBD1, given 5 matching bases. The CDR3 reads CASSLDRSSGNTIYF. The bases read TGCGCCAGCAGCTTGGACAGGAGCTCTGGAAACACCATATATTTT.